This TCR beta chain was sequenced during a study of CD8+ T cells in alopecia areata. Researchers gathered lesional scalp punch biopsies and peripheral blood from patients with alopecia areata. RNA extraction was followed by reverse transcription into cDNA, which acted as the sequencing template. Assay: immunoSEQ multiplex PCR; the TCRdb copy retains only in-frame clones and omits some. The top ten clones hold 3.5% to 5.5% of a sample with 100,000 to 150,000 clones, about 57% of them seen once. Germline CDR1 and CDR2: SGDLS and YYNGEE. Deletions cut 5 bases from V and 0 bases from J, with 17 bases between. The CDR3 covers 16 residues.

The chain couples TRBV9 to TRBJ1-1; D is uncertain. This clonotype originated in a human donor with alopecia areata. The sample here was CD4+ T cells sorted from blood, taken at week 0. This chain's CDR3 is CASREVSIMLNTEAFF. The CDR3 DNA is TGTGCCAGCAGGGAGGTGTCAATCATGCTGAACACTGAAGCTTTCTTT.